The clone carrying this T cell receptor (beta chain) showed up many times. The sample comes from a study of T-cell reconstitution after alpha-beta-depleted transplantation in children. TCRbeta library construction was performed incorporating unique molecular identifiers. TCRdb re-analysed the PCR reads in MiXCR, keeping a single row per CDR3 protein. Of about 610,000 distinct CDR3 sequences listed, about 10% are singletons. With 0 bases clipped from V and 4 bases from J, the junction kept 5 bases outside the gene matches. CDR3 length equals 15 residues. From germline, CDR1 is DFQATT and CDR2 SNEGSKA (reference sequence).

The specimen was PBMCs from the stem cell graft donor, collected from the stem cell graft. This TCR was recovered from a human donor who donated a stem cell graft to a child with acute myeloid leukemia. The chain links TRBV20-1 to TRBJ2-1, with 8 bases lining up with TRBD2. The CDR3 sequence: CSAREGSGVYNEQFF. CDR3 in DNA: TGCAGTGCTAGAGAAGGTAGCGGGGTGTACAATGAGCAGTTCTTC.